This TCR beta chain was sequenced for a study of T cell responses to AZD1222 COVID-19 vaccine. Overall study context: Some second doses came at about 4 weeks and others at about 12 weeks; these were pooled. General observations from the study: With dominance at 160-218 and 743-854, vaccine-associated CD4 TCRs spanned spike. Donor demographics were predominantly white British with a female majority; clonal diversity may be underestimated. Baseline antibody screening turned up just a handful of seropositive AZD1222 recipients.

V lost 6 bases and J lost 3; bases outside the gene matches: 8. Germline values: CDR1 MNHEY, CDR2 SVGAGI. The CDR3 extends over 15 amino acids. This clone was detected only a few times. Its antigen is unidentified. Here immunoSEQ multiplex PCR was the method, and the copy in TCRdb shows in-frame clones only, minus some. In the table there are 90,000 to 110,000 clones, more than 70% of which are singletons. V gene TRBV6-5 combines with J gene TRBJ2-3; 8 nucleotides agree with TRBD1. The sequence derives from an adult in good health. Sequencing was performed on peripheral blood, taken on day 0 of AZD1222 vaccination. The CDR3 DNA sequence: TGTGCCAGCAGAATCTCCAGGGGGCGGACAGATACGCAGTATTTT. This codes for CASRISRGRTDTQYF.